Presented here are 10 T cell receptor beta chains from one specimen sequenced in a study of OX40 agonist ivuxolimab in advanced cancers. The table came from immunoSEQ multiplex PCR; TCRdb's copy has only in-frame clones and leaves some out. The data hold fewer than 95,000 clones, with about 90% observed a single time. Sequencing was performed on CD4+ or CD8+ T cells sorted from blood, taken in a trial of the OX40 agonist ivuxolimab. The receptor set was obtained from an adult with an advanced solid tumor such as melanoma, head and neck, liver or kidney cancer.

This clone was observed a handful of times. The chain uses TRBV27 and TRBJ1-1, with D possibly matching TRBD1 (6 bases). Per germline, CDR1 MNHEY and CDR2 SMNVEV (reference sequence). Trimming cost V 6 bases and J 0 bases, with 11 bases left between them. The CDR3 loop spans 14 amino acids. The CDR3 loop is CASRPGQLNTEAFF. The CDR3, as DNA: TGTGCCAGCAGACCCGGACAGCTGAACACTGAAGCTTTCTTT.

The CDR3: CASSLASTTNEKLFF. The CDR3 nucleotides read TGTGCCAGCAGTTTGGCATCCACAACTAATGAAAAACTGTTTTTT. The chain is built from TRBV28 and TRBJ1-4, with D hard to call. Germline V gene data show CDR1 as MDHEN and CDR2 as SYDVKM. This CDR3 spans 15 amino acids. V lost 3 bases and J lost 0, with 8 bases in between. Full variable domain (remainder filled in from reference TRBV28 and TRBJ1-4): DVKVTQSSRYLVKRTGEKVFLECVQDMDHENMFWYRQDPGLGLRLIYFSYDVKMKEKGDIPEGYSVSREKKERFSLILESASTNQTSMYLCASSLASTTNEKLFFGSGTQLSVL.

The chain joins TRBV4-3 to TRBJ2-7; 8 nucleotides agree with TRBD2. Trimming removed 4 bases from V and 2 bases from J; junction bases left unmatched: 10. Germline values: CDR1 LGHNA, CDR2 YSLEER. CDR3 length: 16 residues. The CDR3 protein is CASSPRRLAQTYEQYF. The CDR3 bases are TGCGCCAGCAGCCCCCGACGACTAGCGCAAACCTACGAGCAGTACTTC.

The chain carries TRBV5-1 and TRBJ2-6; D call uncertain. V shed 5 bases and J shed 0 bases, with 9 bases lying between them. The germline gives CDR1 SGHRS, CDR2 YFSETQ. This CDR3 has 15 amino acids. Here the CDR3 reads CASSLDGSGANVLTF. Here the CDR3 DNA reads TGCGCCAGCAGTCTCGACGGCTCTGGGGCCAACGTCCTGACTTTC.

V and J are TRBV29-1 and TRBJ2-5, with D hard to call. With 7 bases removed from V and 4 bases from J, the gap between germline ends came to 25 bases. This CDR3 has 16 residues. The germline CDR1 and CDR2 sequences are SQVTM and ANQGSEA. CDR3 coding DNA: TGCAGCGCCGAGTACTGGAAAAAGGGTTCTGGAGAGACCCAGTACTTC. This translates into CSAEYWKKGSGETQYF. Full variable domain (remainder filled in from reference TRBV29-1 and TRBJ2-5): SAVISQKPSRDICQRGTSLTIQCQVDSQVTMMFWYRQQPGQSLTLIATANQGSEATYESGFVIDKFPISRPNLTFSTLTVSNMSPEDSSIYLCSAEYWKKGSGETQYFGPGTRLLVL.

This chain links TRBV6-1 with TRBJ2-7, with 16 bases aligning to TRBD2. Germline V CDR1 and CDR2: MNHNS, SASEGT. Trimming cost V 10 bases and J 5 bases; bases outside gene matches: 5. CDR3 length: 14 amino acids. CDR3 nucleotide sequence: TGTGCCACCGGGACTAGCGGGAGGGGAAACGAGCAGTACTTC. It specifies CATGTSGRGNEQYF.

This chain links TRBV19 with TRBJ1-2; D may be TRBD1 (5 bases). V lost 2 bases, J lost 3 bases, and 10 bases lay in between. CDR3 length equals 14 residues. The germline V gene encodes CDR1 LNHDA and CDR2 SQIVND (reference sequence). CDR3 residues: CASSITGVYYGYTF. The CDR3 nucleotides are TGTGCCAGTAGTATAACGGGGGTCTACTATGGCTACACCTTC.

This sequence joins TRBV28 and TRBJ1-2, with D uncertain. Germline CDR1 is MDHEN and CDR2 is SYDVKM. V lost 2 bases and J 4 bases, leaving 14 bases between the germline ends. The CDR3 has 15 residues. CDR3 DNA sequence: TGTGCCAGCAGTTTACGGTCCAGGACCTCCTATGGCTACACCTTC. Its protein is CASSLRSRTSYGYTF.

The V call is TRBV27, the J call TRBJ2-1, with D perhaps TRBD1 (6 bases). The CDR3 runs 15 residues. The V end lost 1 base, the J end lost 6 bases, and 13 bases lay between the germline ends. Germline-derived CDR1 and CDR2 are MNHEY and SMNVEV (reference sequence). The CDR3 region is CASSLWGTISNEQFF. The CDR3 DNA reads TGTGCCAGCAGTTTATGGGGGACAATTAGCAATGAGCAGTTCTTC.

CDR3: CASSQERTDTQYF. The CDR3 DNA is TGCGCCAGCAGCCAAGAAAGGACAGATACGCAGTATTTT. This sequence joins TRBV4-3 and TRBJ2-3; no reliable D call. V was clipped by 0 bases and J by 3 bases, with 4 bases between them. The CDR3 has 13 amino acids. The germline V gene encodes CDR1 LGHNA and CDR2 YSLEER.